These T cell receptor beta chains were read from a single sample in a study of shared clonotypes between healthy human individuals. Libraries were prepared by immunoSEQ multiplex PCR; TCRdb keeps only in-frame clonotypes and omits some of them. The profile covers more than 2 million clones, with around 93% appearing a single time and less than 2% taken by the ten largest. The material sequenced was naive CD8+ T cells from PBMCs. Receptors were obtained from a man between 18 and 35 years old in good health. Some clones in this sample may be carry-over from other donors' samples. Both conserved end residues are part of each CDR3. A D gene is named only where the DNA matches it firmly. Rows give clone size only sometimes, using once, few, many, or a class for an expanded clone.

V gene: TRBV7-9; J gene: TRBJ2-5; D gene: NA; clone size: NA; CDR3 DNA: TGTGCCAGCAGCCCCTGGCCAGAGACCCAGTACTTC; CDR3 protein: CASSPWPETQYF
V gene: TRBV9; J gene: TRBJ2-3; D gene: TRBD2; clone size: NA; CDR3 DNA: TGTGCCAGCAGCCCCCAACTAGCGGGAGGGACAGATACGCAGTATTTT; CDR3 protein: CASSPQLAGGTDTQYF
V gene: TRBV20-1; J gene: TRBJ2-7; D gene: NA; clone size: NA; CDR3 DNA: TGCAGTGCTCGCCGGGACCGACAAAACTTC; CDR3 protein: CSARRDRQNF
V gene: TRBV27; J gene: TRBJ1-2; D gene: NA; clone size: once; CDR3 DNA: TGTGCCAGCAGTTCCATGGGACGGTCCTCTTCTAACTATGGCTACACCTTC; CDR3 protein: CASSSMGRSSSNYGYTF
V gene: TRBV6-1; J gene: TRBJ2-7; D gene: NA; clone size: NA; CDR3 DNA: TGTGCCAGCAGTGAATTTAGGGACAACTCCTACGAGCAGTACTTC; CDR3 protein: CASSEFRDNSYEQYF
V gene: TRBV9; J gene: TRBJ2-1; D gene: TRBD2; clone size: NA; CDR3 DNA: TGTGCCAGCAGCGTAGTGGCTAGCGGGAGTTATGAGCAGTTCTTC; CDR3 protein: CASSVVASGSYEQFF
V gene: TRBV28; J gene: TRBJ2-3; D gene: NA; clone size: NA; CDR3 DNA: TGTGCCAGCAGTTCACTGACCCTCCCTAGCACAGATACGCAGTATTTT; CDR3 protein: CASSSLTLPSTDTQYF
V gene: TRBV29-1; J gene: TRBJ1-1; D gene: NA; clone size: NA; CDR3 DNA: TGCAGCGTCGAGGGACTCCAGAACACTGAAGCTTTCTTT; CDR3 protein: CSVEGLQNTEAFF
V gene: TRBV28; J gene: TRBJ2-1; D gene: TRBD2; clone size: NA; CDR3 DNA: TGTGCCAGCAGTTCTCCCGGGACTAGCGGGTTAGGTGAGCAGTTCTTC; CDR3 protein: CASSSPGTSGLGEQFF
V gene: TRBV27; J gene: TRBJ1-5; D gene: TRBD1; clone size: NA; CDR3 DNA: TGTGCCAGCAGTTTAACAGGGGGCTCACAGCCCCAGCATTTT; CDR3 protein: CASSLTGGSQPQHF
V gene: TRBV6-5; J gene: TRBJ2-2; D gene: NA; clone size: NA; CDR3 DNA: TGTGCCAGCAGTTACGATGGGACGAAGACCGGGGAGCTGTTTTTT; CDR3 protein: CASSYDGTKTGELFF
V gene: TRBV28; J gene: TRBJ2-2; D gene: TRBD2; clone size: NA; CDR3 DNA: TGTGCCAGCCGAGGATATAGCGGGATAAACACCGGGGAGCTGTTTTTT; CDR3 protein: CASRGYSGINTGELFF
V gene: TRBV27; J gene: TRBJ2-1; D gene: TRBD2; clone size: NA; CDR3 DNA: TGTGCCAGCAGCCCCGGGACTAGCGGGAACAATGAGCAGTTCTTC; CDR3 protein: CASSPGTSGNNEQFF
V gene: TRBV28; J gene: TRBJ1-2; D gene: NA; clone size: once; CDR3 DNA: TGTGCCAGCAGCCCGGGACGGCTTCAGTATGGCTACACCTTC; CDR3 protein: CASSPGRLQYGYTF
V gene: TRBV7-9; J gene: TRBJ2-5; D gene: TRBD1; clone size: NA; CDR3 DNA: TGTGCCAGCAGCCTCACGACAGGGGGCAGTGAGACCCAGTACTTC; CDR3 protein: CASSLTTGGSETQYF
V gene: TRBV18; J gene: TRBJ1-2; D gene: NA; clone size: NA; CDR3 DNA: TGTGCCAGCTCACCACCTCCGGGAATCGTAAACTATGGCTACACCTTC; CDR3 protein: CASSPPPGIVNYGYTF
V gene: TRBV27; J gene: TRBJ2-1; D gene: TRBD2; clone size: NA; CDR3 DNA: TGTGCCAGCAGTTCCCCAGCCGGCGGGAGGTCCTACAATGAGCAGTTCTTC; CDR3 protein: CASSSPAGGRSYNEQFF
V gene: TRBV4-1; J gene: TRBJ1-1; D gene: NA; clone size: NA; CDR3 DNA: TGCGCCAGCAGCCAAGAAGGAGAAGGGTGGGACACTGAAGCTTTCTTT; CDR3 protein: CASSQEGEGWDTEAFF
V gene: TRBV10-3; J gene: TRBJ2-1; D gene: NA; clone size: NA; CDR3 DNA: TGTGCCATCAGCCCCAGTACGACGGGAGAGGGGAGCTCCTACAATGAGCAGTTCTTC; CDR3 protein: CAISPSTTGEGSSYNEQFF
V gene: TRBV7-8; J gene: TRBJ2-2; D gene: NA; clone size: NA; CDR3 DNA: TGTGCCAGCAGCCCCCTCAAGGGTGATTGGTCCGGGGAGCTGTTTTTT; CDR3 protein: CASSPLKGDWSGELFF